The 6 T cell receptor beta chains reported below all come from one sample, sequenced in a study of T cells in Graves' hyperthyroidism and ophthalmopathy. RNA transcripts served as the template for amplifying TCR beta CDR3 regions. RT-PCR in the first round (using the HTBI primer set) targeted the TCR CDR3. TCRdb processed the multiplex PCR reads anew with MiXCR; each CDR3 protein has one entry. The sample includes over 650,000 distinct CDR3 sequences, about 16% of them seen just once. Source material: blood. These receptors were collected from a man younger than 35 with Graves' hyperthyroidism.

There are a few counts of this clonotype. The chain joins TRBV27 to TRBJ2-3, with a possible D match to TRBD2 (6 bases). Deletions cut 8 bases from V and 7 bases from J, with 19 bases between. CDR3 length: 14 amino acids. CDR1 and CDR2 (germline): MNHEY, SMNVEV (reference sequence). The CDR3 sequence: CASGNSGNANTQYF. In nucleotides, the CDR3 is TGTGCCAGCGGAAATAGCGGTAACGCGAATACGCAGTATTTT.

The J gene is TRBJ2-3, the V gene TRBV7-9; TRBD2 agrees at 9 bases. There are 14 residues in the CDR3. The J segment lost 3 bases and the V segment lost 3 bases, leaving 1 base of the junction unmatched. Germline V lookup: CDR1 SEHNR, CDR2 FQNEAQ (reference sequence). The CDR3 bases are TGTGCCAGCAGCTTCGCGGGAGGGACAGATACGCAGTATTTT. Its protein is CASSFAGGTDTQYF.

This clonotype was seen ten or more times. The CDR3 sequence: CAWSAPGLGLAMTQYF. The DNA of the CDR3 is TGTGCCTGGAGTGCACCCGGGCTGGGACTAGCCATGACCCAGTACTTC. The J gene is TRBJ2-5, the V gene TRBV30, with TRBD2 matching 9 bases. V trimming: 1 base; J trimming: 7 bases; junction bases outside the gene matches: 13. The CDR3 contains 16 residues. Germline CDR1 reads GTSNPN; CDR2 reads SVGIG (reference sequence).

The chain carries TRBV7-2 and TRBJ2-2, with 7 bases matching TRBD2. Germline-derived CDR1 and CDR2 are SGHTA and FQGNSA. CDR3 length equals 15 residues. With 11 bases clipped from V and 0 bases from J, the junction kept 9 bases outside the gene matches. The chain's CDR3 is CARGVGATNTGELFF. The CDR3 DNA reads TGTGCCCGGGGGGTGGGAGCGACGAACACCGGGGAGCTGTTTTTT. The full variable domain, its missing parts supplied by reference TRBV7-2 and TRBJ2-2, is GAGVSQSPSNKVTEKGKDVELRCDPISGHTALYWYRQSLGQGLEFLIYFQGNSAPDKSGLPSDRFSAERTGGSVSTLTIQRTQQEDSAVYLCARGVGATNTGELFFGEGSRLTVL.

This clonotype was seen at least ten times. This chain links TRBV7-2 with TRBJ2-1, with 14 bases identical to TRBD2. The V segment lost 2 bases and the J segment 6 bases; nucleotides outside the gene matches: 6. CDR1 is SGHTA, CDR2 FQGNSA, per germline. This CDR3 contains 17 residues. CDR3: CASSLRLAGGGGNEQFF. CDR3 bases: TGTGCCAGCAGCTTAAGACTAGCGGGAGGGGGGGGCAATGAGCAGTTCTTC. Looking up the rest from reference TRBV7-2 and TRBJ2-1 gives the full variable domain: GAGVSQSPSNKVTEKGKDVELRCDPISGHTALYWYRQSLGQGLEFLIYFQGNSAPDKSGLPSDRFSAERTGGSVSTLTIQRTQQEDSAVYLCASSLRLAGGGGNEQFFGPGTRLTVL.

In this sample, this clonotype turned up a few times. The CDR3 protein is CASRPGTNHEQFF. DNA of the CDR3: TGTGCCAGCAGACCCGGGACTAACCATGAGCAGTTCTTC. This chain connects TRBV11-2 to TRBJ2-1; 7 bases align to TRBD2. The CDR3 sequence is 13 residues long. Trimming removed 6 bases from V and 8 bases from J; junction bases left unmatched: 7. CDR1 is SGHAT, CDR2 FQNNGV, per germline.